A single sample gave rise to the 28 T cell receptor beta chains below, sequenced in a study of shared clonotypes between healthy human individuals. Produced via immunoSEQ multiplex PCR; TCRdb's table is partial and in-frame only. The table records fewer than 1.6 million clones, approximately 98.5% of them present only once. The sequencing sample was made of naive CD4+ T cells sorted from blood. Subset denoted: CD45RA+ positively selected. Receptors were obtained from a man aged 25-45 years in good health.

The chain is built from TRBV15 and TRBJ1-5, with TRBD1 matching over 7 bases. CDR1 is LNHNV, CDR2 YYDKDF, per germline (reference sequence). The junction had 10 bases not matched to a gene; V was cut back by 3 bases and J by 5 bases. The CDR3 sequence is 16 residues long. CDR3 nucleotide sequence: TGTGCCACCAGCAGGAATCCAGGGGGAGGGCATCAGCCCCAGCATTTT. As protein: CATSRNPGGGHQPQHF. Together with reference TRBV15 and TRBJ1-5, the CDR3 gives the full variable domain: DAMVIQNPRYQVTQFGKPVTLSCSQTLNHNVMYWYQQKSSQAPKLLFHYYDKDFNNEADTPDNFQSRRPNTSFCFLDIRSPGLGDTAMYLCATSRNPGGGHQPQHFGDGTRLSIL.

A note on this clone: The germline gene is not matched at one end of the junction; a read error may be the cause. This chain joins TRBV5-1 and TRBJ1-1; 11 nucleotides line up with TRBD1. CDR3 size: 15 residues. The V gene's germline CDR1 is SGHRS and CDR2 YFSETQ. CDR3 in amino acids: CASRLDRGPPPEAFF. CDR3 DNA sequence: TGCGCCAGCAGGTTGGACAGGGGGCCTCCCCCTGAAGCTTTCTTT.

V is TRBV7-6 and J is TRBJ2-1; 9 bases are a match to TRBD2. Germline V gene data show CDR1 as SGHVS and CDR2 as FNYEAQ. The ends lost 0 bases at V and 9 bases at J; junction bases unmatched: 6. The CDR3 has 15 amino acids. CDR3 in DNA: TGTGCCAGCAGCTTAGCGGTAGCGGGAGCCAGTGAGCAGTTCTTC. As protein: CASSLAVAGASEQFF.

The chain recombines TRBV5-1 with TRBJ2-6, with 9 bases that match TRBD1. Per germline, CDR1 SGHRS and CDR2 YFSETQ. The ends lost 7 bases at V and 3 bases at J; junction bases unmatched: 8. CDR3 length: 16 amino acids. The CDR3 DNA is TGCGCCAGCTCGGGACAGGGAAACTTTGGGGCCAACGTCCTGACTTTC. As protein: CASSGQGNFGANVLTF.

This sequence joins TRBV2 and TRBJ2-2, with a tentative D call TRBD2 (6 bases). V was clipped by 1 base and J by 4 bases, with 7 bases between them. The CDR3 covers 14 residues. Germline loops: CDR1 SNHLY, CDR2 FYNNEI. The CDR3 loop reads CASSEVGGTGELFF. The CDR3 nucleotides are TGTGCCAGCAGTGAAGTCGGGGGCACCGGGGAGCTGTTTTTT.

Points on this clone: The same CDR3 also results from other DNA sequences found in this sample. The chain is built from TRBV9 and TRBJ2-1; D is unclear. Germline-derived CDR1 and CDR2 are SGDLS and YYNGEE. Trimming pared 2 bases from V and 7 bases from J, leaving 13 bases between. The CDR3 is made up of 14 amino acids. This CDR3 is CASSVASAYNEQFF. The CDR3 DNA reads TGTGCCAGCAGCGTTGCCTCAGCGTATAATGAGCAGTTCTTC.

The V and J genes are TRBV7-9 and TRBJ1-1, with D perhaps TRBD1 (5 bases). This CDR3 has 11 amino acids. Trimming shortened V by 5 bases and J by 7 bases, and 8 bases separated the two germline ends. Per the germline V gene, CDR1 is SEHNR and CDR2 is FQNEAQ (reference sequence). The CDR3 nucleotides read TGTGCCAGCAGCCTGACAGTTGAAGCTTTCTTT. Its translation is CASSLTVEAFF.

With regard to this clone: The sample contains more than one DNA sequence encoding this CDR3. The V call is TRBV7-2, the J call TRBJ2-3; no reliable D call. The CDR3 loop spans 12 amino acids. Per germline, CDR1 SGHTA and CDR2 FQGNSA. V was trimmed by 5 bases and J by 0 bases, leaving 3 bases between them. The CDR3 nucleotides read TGTGCCAGCAGCCCCAGCACAGATACGCAGTATTTT. This codes for CASSPSTDTQYF.

The chain uses TRBV11-2 and TRBJ2-7; D is perhaps TRBD2 (6 bases). Trimming pared 2 bases from V and 5 bases from J, leaving 16 bases between. This CDR3 is 15 amino acids long. CDR1 and CDR2 from the germline V gene are SGHAT and FQNNGV. In DNA, the CDR3 is TGTGCCAGCAGCTTATATGTGACTAGTATCAACGAGCAGTACTTC. Translating it yields CASSLYVTSINEQYF.

The chain recombines TRBV2 with TRBJ2-7, with D unclear. Trimming stripped 8 bases from V and 2 bases from J, with 13 bases between. This CDR3 spans 13 amino acids. The germline CDR1 and CDR2 sequences are SNHLY and FYNNEI. The chain's CDR3 is CASSPGLPYEQYF. The CDR3 DNA is TGTGCCAGCTCGCCCGGTCTCCCCTACGAGCAGTACTTC.

The chain is built from TRBV28 and TRBJ2-2; either TRBD1 or TRBD2 may fit D (5 bases each). Germline values: CDR1 MDHEN, CDR2 SYDVKM. The germline V and J ends were trimmed by 2 bases and 4 bases, with 11 bases remaining between them. The CDR3 runs to 15 residues. The CDR3 coding sequence is TGTGCCAGCAGTTTACTTAGGGGAGTCACCGGGGAGCTGTTTTTT. It is translated as CASSLLRGVTGELFF. Based on the CDR3 plus reference TRBV28 and TRBJ2-2, the full variable domain is DVKVTQSSRYLVKRTGEKVFLECVQDMDHENMFWYRQDPGLGLRLIYFSYDVKMKEKGDIPEGYSVSREKKERFSLILESASTNQTSMYLCASSLLRGVTGELFFGEGSRLTVL.

The chain joins TRBV6-1 to TRBJ2-7, with D perhaps matching TRBD1 (6 bases). Trimming stripped 7 bases from V and 0 bases from J, with 13 bases between. The CDR3 totals 14 residues. Germline V gene data show CDR1 as MNHNS and CDR2 as SASEGT. CDR3: CASTSRQASYEQYF. CDR3 DNA: TGTGCCAGCACTTCTCGACAGGCCTCCTACGAGCAGTACTTC.

A note on this clone: This specimen includes other DNA sequences encoding the same CDR3. The CDR3 loop reads CASSPRSSGPYEQYF. CDR3 nucleotide sequence: TGTGCCAGCTCACCACGGTCTAGCGGACCCTACGAGCAGTACTTC. The V call is TRBV18, the J call TRBJ2-7; 7 positions agree with TRBD2. V shed 1 base, J shed 2 bases, and the junction held 5 bases outside the gene matches. Germline assignment: CDR1 KGHSH and CDR2 LQKENI. This CDR3 region has 15 residues. The variable domain in full, with the rest retrieved from reference TRBV18 and TRBJ2-7, is NAGVMQNPRHLVRRRGQEARLRCSPMKGHSHVYWYRQLPEEGLKFMVYLQKENIIDESGMPKERFSAEFPKEGPSILRIQQVVRGDSAAYFCASSPRSSGPYEQYFGPGTRLTVT.

The V gene is TRBV18, the J gene TRBJ2-7; the match to TRBD1 covers 11 bases. The CDR3 totals 17 residues. Germline values: CDR1 KGHSH, CDR2 LQKENI. After removal of 5 bases from V and 2 bases from J, the junction contained 11 bases not matched to a gene. CDR3 loop: CASSSRVPGQGAYEQYF. The CDR3, as DNA: TGTGCCAGCTCATCAAGAGTGCCGGGACAGGGGGCCTACGAGCAGTACTTC.

The chain uses TRBV27 and TRBJ2-7, with D hard to call. Deletions cut 11 bases from V and 3 bases from J, with 20 bases between. CDR1 is MNHEY and CDR2 is SMNVEV in the germline V gene (reference sequence). The CDR3 runs to 14 residues. This CDR3 is CASKKVISIYEQYF. The CDR3 DNA reads TGTGCCTCTAAAAAGGTCATTAGCATCTACGAGCAGTACTTC.

The chain joins TRBV7-8 to TRBJ2-5, with D unclear. CDR1 SGHVS and CDR2 FQNEAQ come from the germline V gene. The V end was cut by 1 base, the J end by 5 bases, with 14 bases between. CDR3 size: 15 residues. For the CDR3, the DNA is TGTGCCAGCAGCTTAGGTAACCTAGGACGGGAGACCCAGTACTTC. Residues: CASSLGNLGRETQYF.

Here the CDR3 DNA reads TGTGCCAGCAGTTCTGCGACTAGCGGTCGCGAGCAGTACTTC. Protein sequence: CASSSATSGREQYF. The V call is TRBV5-4, the J call TRBJ2-7, with TRBD2 identical over 9 bases. With V trimmed by 5 bases and J by 6 bases, 9 bases remained unmatched. Germline CDR1 reads SGHNT; CDR2 reads YYREEE (reference sequence). CDR3 length: 14 amino acids.

This chain joins TRBV27 and TRBJ2-1; TRBD2 matches 12 bases. The V gene end was trimmed by 6 bases and the J gene end by 0 bases; junction bases not matched to a gene: 12. Germline assignment: CDR1 MNHEY and CDR2 SMNVEV (reference sequence). The CDR3 covers 19 residues. The CDR3 spells CASSFRLAGASSSYNEQFF. Written as DNA, the CDR3 is TGTGCCAGCAGCTTTAGACTAGCGGGAGCCTCGAGCTCCTACAATGAGCAGTTCTTC.

This clone was seen a single time. The rearrangement joins TRBV5-1 to TRBJ2-5; TRBD2 aligns across 10 bases. The trim removed 4 bases at V and 4 bases at J, leaving 13 bases unmatched. Germline V lookup: CDR1 SGHRS, CDR2 YFSETQ. The CDR3 extends over 17 amino acids. Written as DNA, the CDR3 is TGCGCCAGCAGCCAACCGCCTAGCGGGAGCTTACGAGAGACCCAGTACTTC. Protein sequence: CASSQPPSGSLRETQYF.

This chain joins TRBV27 and TRBJ2-1; D gene unclear. Trimming cost V 5 bases and J 5 bases, with 4 bases left between them. The CDR3 has 11 residues. Germline CDR1 and CDR2: MNHEY and SMNVEV (reference sequence). The chain's CDR3 is CASSGNNEQFF. In DNA, the CDR3 is TGTGCCAGCAGTGGAAACAATGAGCAGTTCTTC.

The chain employs TRBV19 and TRBJ1-1; no definite D call. The ends were cut back, 3 bases at V and 7 bases at J, with 12 bases in the middle. This CDR3 region has 13 residues. Germline CDR1 and CDR2: LNHDA and SQIVND (reference sequence). The CDR3 here is CASSIFPDGEAFF. CDR3 nucleotides: TGTGCCAGTAGTATCTTCCCGGACGGTGAAGCTTTCTTT.

The chain recombines TRBV11-2 with TRBJ2-2, with no clear D. Trimming shortened V by 4 bases and J by 3 bases, and 15 bases separated the two germline ends. This CDR3 has 16 residues. Germline V CDR1 and CDR2: SGHAT, FQNNGV. The CDR3 DNA is TGTGCCAGCAGCTACCGCGGTAGAAGTTACACCGGGGAGCTGTTTTTT. It yields the protein CASSYRGRSYTGELFF.

V gene TRBV4-3 combines with J gene TRBJ2-7, with D perhaps being TRBD1 or TRBD2 (5 bases each). The germline gives CDR1 LGHNA, CDR2 YSLEER. V was pared by 4 bases and J by 5 bases, with 15 bases between. This CDR3 spans 14 amino acids. CDR3 sequence (DNA): TGCGCCAGCAGCCCGGGGCCTCTCCTGGACGAGCAGTACTTC. This translates into CASSPGPLLDEQYF.

This rearrangement joins TRBV4-3 to TRBJ2-7, with TRBD1 as a possible D gene (6 bases). V lost 1 base and J 9 bases, leaving 13 bases between the germline ends. There are 13 residues in the CDR3. CDR1 and CDR2 (germline): LGHNA, YSLEER. CDR3 loop: CASSQASTGTQYF. CDR3 DNA: TGCGCCAGCAGCCAAGCCTCTACAGGGACGCAGTACTTC.

This sequence joins TRBV29-1 and TRBJ1-2; the match to TRBD1 covers 7 bases. Trimming took 6 bases from V and 4 from J; bases not matched to a gene: 11. CDR1 and CDR2 from the germline V gene are SQVTM and ANQGSEA. There are 14 residues in the CDR3. CDR3: CSVAIDRVSYGYTF. In nucleotides, the CDR3 is TGCAGCGTCGCGATAGACAGGGTTTCCTATGGCTACACCTTC.

The chain is built from TRBV7-8 and TRBJ2-7, with 7 bases identical to TRBD2. J was trimmed by 3 bases and V by 2 bases; bases with no gene match: 4. Germline CDR1 SGHVS, CDR2 FQNEAQ. The CDR3 is 14 residues long. This CDR3 is CASSLTAGVYEQYF. CDR3 sequence (DNA): TGTGCCAGCAGCTTAACGGCGGGAGTCTACGAGCAGTACTTC.

V is TRBV27 and J is TRBJ2-7; 8 bases align to TRBD1. Per germline, CDR1 MNHEY and CDR2 SMNVEV (reference sequence). The junction had 18 bases not matched to a gene; V was cut back by 5 bases and J by 6 bases. This CDR3 has 17 residues. Written as DNA, the CDR3 is TGTGCCAGCAGTCCCCGGACAGGGTTACTAACTACGGTCGAGCAGTACTTC. Translation gives CASSPRTGLLTTVEQYF.

The V and J genes are TRBV13 and TRBJ2-7; the D gene could be TRBD1 or TRBD2 (7 bases each). This CDR3 has 14 residues. From germline, CDR1 is PRHDT and CDR2 FYEKMQ (reference sequence). V was shortened by 3 bases and J by 5 bases, with 14 bases between the two germline ends. CDR3 DNA: TGTGCCAGCAGCTTCACAGGGGCGGGGGACGAGCAGTACTTC. Protein product: CASSFTGAGDEQYF.